This note documents a single TCR beta chain sequence. Its antigen remains unidentified. Trimming cost V 5 bases and J 4 bases; bases outside gene matches: 8. The CDR3 loop spans 15 amino acids. Germline CDR1 MNHEY, CDR2 SVGAGI. TCRdb processed the reads anew with MiXCR; each CDR3 protein has one entry. The sample has approximately 1,000,000 distinct CDR3 sequences; approximately 33% are singletons. The data originate from a study of T cell repertoires in cytomegalovirus infection. For the study at large: Epitope selection comprised recently identified HLA-C-restricted CMV epitopes and well-studied HLA-B-restricted CMV epitopes. Public signatures in TCR beta pointed to CMV infection and matching HLA type. Study-wide results and caveats: CMV carriers with the relevant HLA were identified by cumulative public TCR beta family frequency.

The chain uses TRBV6-5 and TRBJ1-2; 9 bases line up with TRBD1. The clonotype was recovered from a human donor in good health (CMV status not recorded). Some clones in this sample may be carry-over from other donors' samples. Sequencing was performed on cultured CD8+ T cells from PBMCs, taken from culture after CMV antigen stimulation. CDR3 sequence: CASSTPGQGFYGYTF. The CDR3 region has the DNA TGTGCCAGCAGTACCCCGGGACAGGGTTTCTATGGCTACACCTTC.